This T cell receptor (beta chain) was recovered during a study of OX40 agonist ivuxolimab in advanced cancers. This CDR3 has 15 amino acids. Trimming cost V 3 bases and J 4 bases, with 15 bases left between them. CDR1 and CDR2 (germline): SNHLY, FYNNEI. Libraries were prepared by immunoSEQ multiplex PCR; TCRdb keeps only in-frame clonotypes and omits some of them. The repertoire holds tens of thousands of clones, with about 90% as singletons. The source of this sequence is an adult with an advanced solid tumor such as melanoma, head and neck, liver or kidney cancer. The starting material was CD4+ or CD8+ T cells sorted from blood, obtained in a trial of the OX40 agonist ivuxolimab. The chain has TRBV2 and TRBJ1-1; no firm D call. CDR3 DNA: TGTGCCAGCAGTGAGGCCGCCCTATACCGCACTGAAGCTTTCTTT. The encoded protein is CASSEAALYRTEAFF.